The 4 T cell receptor beta chains below all came from one sample that was sequenced in a study of CD8 T cells in Susac syndrome. Reverse transcription used roughly 0.45 to 1 ug RNA and random hexamers. TCRdb reanalysed the immunoSEQ multiplex PCR reads using MiXCR and keeps one entry per CDR3 protein. The sample carries some 300,000 distinct CDR3 sequences, about 82% recorded once. The sequencing input was CD8+ T cells from PBMCs. Receptor source: a human donor with multiple sclerosis.

This CDR3 reads CASSQDMSGGYTF. For the CDR3, the DNA is TGCGCCAGCAGCCAAGATATGAGTGGAGGCTACACCTTC. The chain recombines TRBV4-3 with TRBJ1-2; the D is unclear. V dropped 0 bases and J dropped 8 bases, with 10 bases sitting between them. CDR3 size: 13 residues. Germline CDR1 and CDR2: LGHNA and YSLEER.

On this clonotype itself: One base away lies a much larger clone, so this may be a sequencing read error. This is likely a read error, given that the CDR3 carries no conserved phenylalanine or tryptophan at its end. The CDR3 DNA reads TGTGCCAGCAGCCGGCCGGCGGTATACGAGCAGTACCTC. Residues: CASSRPAVYEQYL. V and J are TRBV7-9 and TRBJ2-7, with D unresolved. CDR3 length equals 13 residues. Germline V gene sequence: CDR1 SEHNR, CDR2 FQNEAQ (reference sequence). V shed 5 bases and J shed 4 bases, with 12 bases lying between them.

This rearrangement joins TRBV27 to TRBJ1-5, with 9 bases identical to TRBD1. The trim removed 0 bases at V and 7 bases at J, leaving 16 bases unmatched. CDR3 length equals 19 residues. Germline CDR1 is MNHEY and CDR2 is SMNVEV (reference sequence). The CDR3 protein is CASSLSPGQGGPGVQPQHF. CDR3 coding DNA: TGTGCCAGCAGTTTATCTCCGGGACAGGGAGGCCCGGGGGTCCAGCCCCAGCATTTT.

The chain has TRBV29-1 and TRBJ2-2; D remains unclear. V gave up 2 bases and J gave up 1 base, with 14 bases separating them. Germline V CDR1 and CDR2: SQVTM, ANQGSEA. The CDR3 has 16 residues. This CDR3 reads CSVESWTDGNTGELFF. The CDR3 DNA reads as TGCAGCGTTGAAAGTTGGACGGACGGGAACACCGGGGAGCTGTTTTTT.